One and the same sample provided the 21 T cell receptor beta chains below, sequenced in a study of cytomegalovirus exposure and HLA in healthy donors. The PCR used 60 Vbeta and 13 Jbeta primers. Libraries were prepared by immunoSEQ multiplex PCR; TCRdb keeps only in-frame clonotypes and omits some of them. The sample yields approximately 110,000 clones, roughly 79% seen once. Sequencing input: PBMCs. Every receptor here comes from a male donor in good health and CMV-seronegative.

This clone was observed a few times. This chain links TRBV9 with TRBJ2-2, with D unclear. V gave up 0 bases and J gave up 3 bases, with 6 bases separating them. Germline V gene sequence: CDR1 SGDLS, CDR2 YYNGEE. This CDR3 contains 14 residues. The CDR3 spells CASSVVQYTGELFF. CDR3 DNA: TGTGCCAGCAGCGTAGTACAGTACACCGGGGAGCTGTTTTTT.

In DNA form, the CDR3 reads TGTGCCGTTAGCCGGGACAGGAGCACCAACTATGGCTACACCTTC. Residues: CAVSRDRSTNYGYTF. V is TRBV19 and J is TRBJ1-2; TRBD1 aligns across 8 bases. Germline V gene sequence: CDR1 LNHDA, CDR2 SQIVND (reference sequence). This CDR3 has 15 residues. The V and J ends lost 11 bases and 2 bases, in that order; junction bases with no gene match: 13.

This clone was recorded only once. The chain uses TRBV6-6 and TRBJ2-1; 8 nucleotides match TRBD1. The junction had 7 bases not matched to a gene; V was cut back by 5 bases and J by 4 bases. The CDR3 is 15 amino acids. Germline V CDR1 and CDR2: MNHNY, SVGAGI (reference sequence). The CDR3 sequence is CASSAQGARYNEQFF. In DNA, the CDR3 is TGTGCCAGCAGTGCGCAGGGGGCTCGGTACAATGAGCAGTTCTTC.

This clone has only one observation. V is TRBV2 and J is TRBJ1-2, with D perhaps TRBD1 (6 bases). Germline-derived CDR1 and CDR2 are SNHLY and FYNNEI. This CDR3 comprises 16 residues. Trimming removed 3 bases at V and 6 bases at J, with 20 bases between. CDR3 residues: CASSDRAFRRDNGYTF. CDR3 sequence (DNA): TGTGCCAGCAGTGACCGGGCCTTTCGCAGGGACAATGGCTACACCTTC. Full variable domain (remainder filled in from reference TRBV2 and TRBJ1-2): EPEVTQTPSHQVTQMGQEVILRCVPISNHLYFYWYRQILGQKVEFLVSFYNNEISEKSEIFDDQFSVERPDGSNFTLKIRSTKLEDSAMYFCASSDRAFRRDNGYTFGSGTRLTVV.

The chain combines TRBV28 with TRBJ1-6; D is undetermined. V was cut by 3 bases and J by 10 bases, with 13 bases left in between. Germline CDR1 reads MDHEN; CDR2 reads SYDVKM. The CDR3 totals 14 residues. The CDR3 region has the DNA TGTGCCAGCAGTTTCACGGAGAACGGATCACCCCTCCACTTT. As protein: CASSFTENGSPLHF.

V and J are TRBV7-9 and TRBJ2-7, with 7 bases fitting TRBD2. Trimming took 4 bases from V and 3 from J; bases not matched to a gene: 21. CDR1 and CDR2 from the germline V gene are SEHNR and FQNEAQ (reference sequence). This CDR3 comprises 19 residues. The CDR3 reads CASSSTPRGSGYEFYEQYF. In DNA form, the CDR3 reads TGTGCCAGCAGCTCTACCCCCCGCGGTAGCGGGTACGAATTCTACGAGCAGTACTTC.

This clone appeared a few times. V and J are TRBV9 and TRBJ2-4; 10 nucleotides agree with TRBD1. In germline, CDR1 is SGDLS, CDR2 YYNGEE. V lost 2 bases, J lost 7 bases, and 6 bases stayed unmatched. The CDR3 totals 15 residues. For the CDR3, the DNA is TGTGCCAGCAGCGTGGAACCGGGACAGGGGAACATTCAGTACTTC. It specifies CASSVEPGQGNIQYF. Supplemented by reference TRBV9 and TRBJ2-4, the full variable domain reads DSGVTQTPKHLITATGQRVTLRCSPRSGDLSVYWYQQSLDQGLQFLIQYYNGEERAKGNILERFSAQQFPDLHSELNLSSLELGDSALYFCASSVEPGQGNIQYFGAGTRLSVL.

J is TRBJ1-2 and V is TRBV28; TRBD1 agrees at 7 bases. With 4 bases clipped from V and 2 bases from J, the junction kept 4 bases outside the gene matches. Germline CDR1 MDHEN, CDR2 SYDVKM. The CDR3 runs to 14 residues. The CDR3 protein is CASSSQGGNYGYTF. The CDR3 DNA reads TGTGCCAGCAGTTCCCAGGGGGGCAACTATGGCTACACCTTC.

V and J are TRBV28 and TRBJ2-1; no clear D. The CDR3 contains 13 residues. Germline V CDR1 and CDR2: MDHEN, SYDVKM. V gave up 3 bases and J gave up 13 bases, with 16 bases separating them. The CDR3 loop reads CASSFASVVVQFF. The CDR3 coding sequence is TGTGCCAGCAGTTTCGCCAGCGTTGTCGTTCAGTTCTTC.

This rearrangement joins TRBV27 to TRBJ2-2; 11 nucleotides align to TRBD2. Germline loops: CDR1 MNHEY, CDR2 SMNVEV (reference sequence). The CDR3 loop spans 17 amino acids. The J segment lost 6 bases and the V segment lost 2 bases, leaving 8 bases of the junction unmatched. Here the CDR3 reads CASSLVLAGATAGELFF. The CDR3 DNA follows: TGTGCCAGCAGTTTAGTACTAGCGGGAGCTACGGCCGGGGAGCTGTTTTTT.

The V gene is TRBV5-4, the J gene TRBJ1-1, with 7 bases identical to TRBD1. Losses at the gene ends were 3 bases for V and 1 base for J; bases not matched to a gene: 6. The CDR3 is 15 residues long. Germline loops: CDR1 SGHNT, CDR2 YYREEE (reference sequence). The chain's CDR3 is CASSSDRSRNTEAFF. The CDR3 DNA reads TGTGCCAGCAGCTCGGACAGGTCACGGAACACTGAAGCTTTCTTT.

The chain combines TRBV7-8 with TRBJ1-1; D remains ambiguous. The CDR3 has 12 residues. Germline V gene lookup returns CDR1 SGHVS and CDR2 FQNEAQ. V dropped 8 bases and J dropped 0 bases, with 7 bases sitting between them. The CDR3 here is CASCWLNTEAFF. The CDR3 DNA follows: TGTGCCAGCTGCTGGCTGAACACTGAAGCTTTCTTT.

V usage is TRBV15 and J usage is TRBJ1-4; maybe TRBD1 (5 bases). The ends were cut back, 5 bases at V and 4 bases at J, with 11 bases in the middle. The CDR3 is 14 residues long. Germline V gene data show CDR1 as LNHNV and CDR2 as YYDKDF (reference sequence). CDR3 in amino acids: CATSLGGNNEKLFF. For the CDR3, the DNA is TGTGCCACCAGCCTGGGGGGAAATAATGAAAAACTGTTTTTT.

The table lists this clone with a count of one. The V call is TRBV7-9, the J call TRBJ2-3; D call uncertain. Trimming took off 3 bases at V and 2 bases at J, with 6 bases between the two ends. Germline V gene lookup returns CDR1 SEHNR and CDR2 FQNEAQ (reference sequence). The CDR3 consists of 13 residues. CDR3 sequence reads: CASSFPNTDTQYF. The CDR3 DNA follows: TGTGCCAGCAGCTTTCCTAACACAGATACGCAGTATTTT.

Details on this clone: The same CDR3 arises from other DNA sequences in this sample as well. CDR3 DNA sequence: TGTGCCACCAGCATAGACGGAGGGGCTAATGAAAAACTGTTTTTT. This sequence encodes CATSIDGGANEKLFF. J is TRBJ1-4 and V is TRBV15; D is possibly TRBD1 (5 bases). V gave up 4 bases and J gave up 3 bases, with 12 bases separating them. The CDR3 has 15 residues. From germline, CDR1 is LNHNV and CDR2 YYDKDF (reference sequence). Supplemented by reference TRBV15 and TRBJ1-4, the full variable domain reads DAMVIQNPRYQVTQFGKPVTLSCSQTLNHNVMYWYQQKSSQAPKLLFHYYDKDFNNEADTPDNFQSRRPNTSFCFLDIRSPGLGDTAMYLCATSIDGGANEKLFFGSGTQLSVL.

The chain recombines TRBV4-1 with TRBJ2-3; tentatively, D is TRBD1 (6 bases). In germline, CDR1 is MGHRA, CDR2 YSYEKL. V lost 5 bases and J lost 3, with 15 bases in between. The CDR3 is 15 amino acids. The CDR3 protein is CASSAQGGLTDTQYF. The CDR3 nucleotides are TGCGCCAGCAGCGCACAGGGCGGTCTAACAGATACGCAGTATTTT.

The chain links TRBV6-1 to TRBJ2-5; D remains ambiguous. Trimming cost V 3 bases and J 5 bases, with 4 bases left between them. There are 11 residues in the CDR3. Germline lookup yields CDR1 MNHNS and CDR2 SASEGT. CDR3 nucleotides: TGTGCCAGCAGTGATCTTGAGACCCAGTACTTC. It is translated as CASSDLETQYF.

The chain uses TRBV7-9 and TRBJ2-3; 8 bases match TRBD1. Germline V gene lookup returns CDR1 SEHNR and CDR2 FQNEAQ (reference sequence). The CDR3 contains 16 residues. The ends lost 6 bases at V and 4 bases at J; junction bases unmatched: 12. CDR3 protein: CASSPPEAGGPDTQYF. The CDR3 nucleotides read TGTGCCAGCAGTCCCCCCGAGGCAGGGGGCCCAGATACGCAGTATTTT.

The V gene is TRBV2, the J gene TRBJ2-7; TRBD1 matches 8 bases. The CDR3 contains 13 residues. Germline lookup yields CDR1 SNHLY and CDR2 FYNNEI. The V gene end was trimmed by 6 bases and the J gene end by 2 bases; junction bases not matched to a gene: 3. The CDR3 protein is CASSQTGAYEQYF. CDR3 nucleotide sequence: TGTGCCAGCAGCCAGACAGGGGCCTACGAGCAGTACTTC.

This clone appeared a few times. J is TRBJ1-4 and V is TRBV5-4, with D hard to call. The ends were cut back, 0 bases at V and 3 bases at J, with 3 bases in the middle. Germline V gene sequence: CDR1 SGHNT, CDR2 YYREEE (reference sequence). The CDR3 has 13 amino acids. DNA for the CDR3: TGTGCCAGCAGCTTGGGGCCTAATGAAAAACTGTTTTTT. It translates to CASSLGPNEKLFF.

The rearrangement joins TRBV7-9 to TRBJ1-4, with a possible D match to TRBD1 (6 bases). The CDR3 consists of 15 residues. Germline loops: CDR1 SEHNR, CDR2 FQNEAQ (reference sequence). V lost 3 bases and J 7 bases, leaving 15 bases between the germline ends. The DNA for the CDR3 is TGTGCCAGCAGCTTCGGGACCCTCAGGGGTGAAAAACTGTTTTTT. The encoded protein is CASSFGTLRGEKLFF.